These T cell receptor beta chains were read from a single sample in a study of shared clonotypes between healthy human individuals. Using immunoSEQ multiplex PCR, the repertoire was profiled, and TCRdb retains in-frame clones only, with some absent. The data show about half a million clones, over 75% seen once. Sequenced input: PBMCs. These receptors all come from a middle-aged woman in good health. Some clones in this sample may be carry-over from other donors' samples. The CDR3 runs from the conserved cysteine through the conserved F or W. Fields, in order: J gene, V gene, clone size, D gene, CDR3 protein, CDR3 DNA. A D gene is named only where the DNA matches it firmly. Expanded clones are given a class, and other clones once, few, many or no size at all.

>TRBJ2-6|TRBV19|-|TRBD1
CASSTWTGGLGANVLTF
TGTGCCAGTAGTACATGGACAGGGGGCCTTGGGGCCAACGTCCTGACTTTC
>TRBJ1-2|TRBV6-1|-|-
CASDEASVRLYGYTF
TGTGCCAGCGACGAGGCTTCCGTTCGCCTCTATGGCTACACCTTC
>TRBJ2-7|TRBV18|-|TRBD2
CASSPLSLAGGFYEQYF
TGTGCCAGCTCACCACTTTCCCTAGCGGGAGGTTTCTACGAGCAGTACTTC
>TRBJ1-5|TRBV19|-|-
CASRGQAGNQPQHF
TGTGCCAGTAGGGGGCAGGCGGGCAATCAGCCCCAGCATTTT
>TRBJ1-2|TRBV10-3|-|-
CAISANGDGYTF
TGTGCCATCAGTGCTAATGGGGATGGCTACACCTTC
>TRBJ2-1|TRBV19|-|TRBD2
CASSMGGRVYNEQFF
TGTGCCAGTAGTATGGGCGGGAGGGTTTACAATGAGCAGTTCTTC
>TRBJ2-3|TRBV5-6|-|-
CASRYFGGYTQYF
TGTGCCAGCAGATACTTCGGGGGCTATACGCAGTATTTT
>TRBJ1-5|TRBV5-1|-|-
CASSLGPQGSNQPQHF
TGCGCCAGCAGCTTGGGACCACAGGGATCCAATCAGCCCCAGCATTTT
>TRBJ2-7|TRBV11-2|-|TRBD2
CASSLVGASGSYEQYF
TGTGCCAGCAGCTTAGTTGGGGCTAGCGGGAGCTACGAGCAGTACTTC
>TRBJ2-5|TRBV11-2|-|TRBD2
CASSFWPGGREGRETQYF
TGTGCCAGCAGTTTTTGGCCCGGGGGGCGGGAGGGCCGTGAGACCCAGTACTTC
>TRBJ2-5|TRBV5-1|-|-
CASTLGETQYF
TGCGCCAGCACCCTAGGGGAGACCCAGTACTTC
>TRBJ1-1|TRBV2|-|-
CASSPYTEAFF
TGTGCCAGCAGTCCGTACACTGAAGCTTTCTTT
>TRBJ2-1|TRBV9|-|-
CASSPDRGASYNEQFF
TGTGCCAGCAGCCCCGACCGGGGGGCCAGCTACAATGAGCAGTTCTTC
>TRBJ2-1|TRBV5-1|-|-
CASSVMVRDNEQFF
TGCGCCAGCAGTGTGATGGTCCGTGACAATGAGCAGTTCTTC
>TRBJ2-7|TRBV9|-|TRBD2
CARENEGGPREQYF
TGTGCCAGAGAGAATGAGGGAGGGCCTCGCGAGCAGTACTTC
>TRBJ2-1|TRBV28|-|TRBD2
CASSLWQAGGGHEQFF
TGTGCCAGCAGTTTATGGCAAGCGGGAGGGGGCCATGAGCAGTTCTTC
>TRBJ1-2|TRBV10-3|-|TRBD1
CAISETGGAFTYGYTF
TGTGCCATCAGTGAGACAGGGGGCGCCTTCACCTATGGCTACACCTTC
>TRBJ1-2|TRBV2|-|-
CASSEAGVGYTF
TGTGCCAGCAGTGAAGCCGGGGTTGGCTACACCTTC
>TRBJ1-2|TRBV7-9|few|-
CASSPLGGLGYGYTF
TGTGCCAGCAGCCCCTTGGGAGGGTTGGGCTATGGCTACACCTTC
>TRBJ2-7|TRBV30|-|TRBD1
CALSRQGDLYEQYF
TGTGCCTTGAGTCGGCAGGGGGACCTCTACGAGCAGTACTTC
>TRBJ2-7|TRBV7-6|-|TRBD2
CASSPLAGPIYEQYF
TGTGCCAGCAGCCCTCTAGCGGGCCCTATTTACGAGCAGTACTTC
>TRBJ1-2|TRBV2|few|TRBD1
CASSEGEGARIGYTF
TGTGCCAGCAGTGAAGGGGAGGGGGCTCGTATTGGCTACACCTTC
>TRBJ2-5|TRBV30|-|-
CAWRFPEETQYF
TGTGCCTGGAGGTTTCCAGAAGAGACCCAGTACTTC
>TRBJ1-1|TRBV30|-|-
CAWSLRGLNTEAFF
TGTGCCTGGAGTTTACGGGGGTTGAACACTGAAGCTTTCTTT
>TRBJ1-4|TRBV25-1|-|TRBD1
CASSAQTGGYVNEKLFF
TGTGCCAGCAGTGCCCAGACAGGGGGCTATGTTAATGAAAAACTGTTTTTT
>TRBJ1-1|TRBV18|-|-
CASSSSGTAVSDTEAFF
TGTGCCAGCTCATCCTCCGGGACCGCGGTTTCGGACACTGAAGCTTTCTTT
>TRBJ2-7|TRBV28|-|TRBD2
CASSGSTSGFRKQYF
TGTGCCAGCAGCGGCTCGACTAGCGGCTTTAGAAAGCAGTACTTC
>TRBJ2-2|TRBV5-5|few|TRBD1
CASSFGQGAVTGELFF
TGTGCCAGCAGCTTTGGGCAGGGGGCAGTTACCGGGGAGCTGTTTTTT
>TRBJ2-2|TRBV14|-|-
CASSQELRENTGELFF
TGTGCCAGCAGCCAAGAATTGCGGGAGAACACCGGGGAGCTGTTTTTT
>TRBJ2-7|TRBV29-1|-|TRBD1
CSVISRRPTGSAYEQYF
TGCAGCGTTATCTCCCGCCGCCCGACAGGGTCCGCCTACGAGCAGTACTTC
>TRBJ2-7|TRBV7-6|-|TRBD1
CASSLAPGTGVHEQYF
TGTGCCAGCAGCTTAGCCCCCGGGACAGGGGTCCACGAGCAGTACTTC
>TRBJ1-2|TRBV9|once|-
CASSVGGYGYTF
TGTGCCAGCAGCGTAGGCGGCTATGGCTACACCTTC
>TRBJ1-4|TRBV5-1|-|TRBD1
CASSLMGTGGEKLFF
TGCGCCAGCAGCTTAATGGGGACAGGAGGTGAAAAACTGTTTTTT
>TRBJ2-7|TRBV5-1|-|-
CASSLEGSTHYEQYF
TGCGCCAGCAGCTTGGAAGGTTCAACCCACTACGAGCAGTACTTC
>TRBJ2-7|TRBV29-1|-|-
CSVLGTSSSYEQYF
TGCAGCGTCTTGGGGACATCAAGCTCCTACGAGCAGTACTTC
>TRBJ2-7|TRBV7-9|-|-
CASSFGVGTDKTYEQYF
TGTGCCAGCAGCTTTGGGGTTGGAACGGATAAAACCTACGAGCAGTACTTC
>TRBJ2-1|TRBV19|-|TRBD2
CASSTTPAGGNEQFF
TGTGCCAGTAGTACCACCCCGGCGGGAGGCAATGAGCAGTTCTTC
>TRBJ2-1|TRBV7-2|-|-
CASSSGRFFYNEQFF
TGTGCCAGCAGCTCAGGACGGTTCTTCTACAATGAGCAGTTCTTC
>TRBJ2-1|TRBV7-6|once|-
CASSLDPDSYNEQFF
TGTGCCAGCAGCTTAGACCCAGACTCCTACAATGAGCAGTTCTTC
>TRBJ1-2|TRBV28|-|-
CASRKGREGYTF
TGTGCCAGCAGAAAAGGCAGGGAAGGCTACACCTTC
>TRBJ2-5|TRBV21-1|-|-
CASSKAVRGQPVAQYF
TGTGCCAGCAGTAAAGCGGTACGAGGCCAGCCGGTGGCCCAGTACTTC
>TRBJ1-2|TRBV4-1|-|-
CASSQEGASSYGYTF
TGCGCCAGCAGCCAAGAAGGAGCATCGAGCTATGGCTACACCTTC
>TRBJ2-6|TRBV7-9|-|-
CASSLGVSGANVLTF
TGTGCCAGCAGCTTGGGGGTATCCGGGGCCAACGTCCTGACTTTC
>TRBJ2-3|TRBV7-9|-|TRBD2
CASSSTSGSSDTQYF
TGTGCCAGCAGCTCGACTAGCGGGAGCTCAGATACGCAGTATTTT
>TRBJ1-5|TRBV2|-|-
CASSVTILSNQPQHF
TGTGCCAGCAGTGTGACAATCCTTAGCAATCAGCCCCAGCATTTT
>TRBJ2-7|TRBV7-2|-|TRBD1
CASSLDRGSYEQYF
TGTGCCAGCAGCTTAGACAGGGGGAGCTACGAGCAGTACTTC